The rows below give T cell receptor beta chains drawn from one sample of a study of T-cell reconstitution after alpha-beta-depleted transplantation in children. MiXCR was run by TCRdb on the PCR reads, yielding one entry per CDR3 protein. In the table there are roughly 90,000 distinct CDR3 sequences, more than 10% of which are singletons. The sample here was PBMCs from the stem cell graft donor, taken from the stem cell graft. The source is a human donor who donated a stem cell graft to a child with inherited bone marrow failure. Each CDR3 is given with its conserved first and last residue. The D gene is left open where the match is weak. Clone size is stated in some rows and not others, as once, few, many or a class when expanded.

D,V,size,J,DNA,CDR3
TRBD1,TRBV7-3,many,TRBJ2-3,TGTGCCAGCAGCTCGGGACAGACCACAGATACGCAGTATTTT,CASSSGQTTDTQYF
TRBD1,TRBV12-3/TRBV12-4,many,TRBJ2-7,TGTGCCAGCAGTTATGACAGGGCATCCGAGCAGTACTTC,CASSYDRASEQYF
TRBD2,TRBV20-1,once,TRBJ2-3,TGCAGTGCTAGAGCGGGGGGGCTTTTGATTTTAGATACGCAGTATTTT,CSARAGGLLILDTQYF
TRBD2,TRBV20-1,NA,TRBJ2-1,TGCTGTGCCTTGACTAGCGGGGGTCGCAGCTCCTACAATGAGCAGTTCTTC,CCALTSGGRSSYNEQFF
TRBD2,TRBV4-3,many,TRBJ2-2,TGCGCCAGCAGCCCAAGATATGCGGGAGGGCCTGGCACCGGGGAGCTGTTTTTT,CASSPRYAGGPGTGELFF
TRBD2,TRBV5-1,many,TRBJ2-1,TGCGCCAGCCGGGGGGGAATCAATGAGCAGTTCTTC,CASRGGINEQFF
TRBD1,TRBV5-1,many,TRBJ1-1,TGCGCCAGCACCCCGACAGGGATTTTTACTGAAGCTTTCTTT,CASTPTGIFTEAFF
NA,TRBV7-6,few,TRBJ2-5,TGTGCCAGCAGCTTAGCGGAGGCTAGCGAGAACTTC,CASSLAEASENF
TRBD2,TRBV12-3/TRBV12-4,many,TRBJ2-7,TGTGCCAGCAGCCTCGGGGGCGGCCGGCTAGCGGGGTTCTTGGGGGCGCAGTACTTC,CASSLGGGRLAGFLGAQYF
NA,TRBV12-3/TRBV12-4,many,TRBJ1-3,TGTGCCAGCAGCCTCGGCGGGGCGTTCTCTGGAAACACCATATATTTT,CASSLGGAFSGNTIYF
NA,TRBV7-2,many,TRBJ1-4,TGTGCCAGCAGCTTCTCCCTGACTAATGAAAAACTGTTTTTT,CASSFSLTNEKLFF
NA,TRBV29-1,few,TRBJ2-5,TGCAGCGCAGTACCGCCGCAAGCGAGGGAGACCCAGTACTTC,CSAVPPQARETQYF
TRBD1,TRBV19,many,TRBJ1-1,TGTGCCAGTAGCCAAAGGGGGCGCAGGACTGAAGCTTTCTTT,CASSQRGRRTEAFF
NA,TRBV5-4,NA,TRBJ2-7,TGTGCCAGCAGCTCACCGGGACTCCACGAGCAGTACTTC,CASSSPGLHEQYF
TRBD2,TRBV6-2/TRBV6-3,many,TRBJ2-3,TGTGCCAGCAGTTCCGGGGTGCTAGCGGTCTCCACAGATACGCAGTATTTT,CASSSGVLAVSTDTQYF
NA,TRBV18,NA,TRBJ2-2,TGTGCCAGCTCACCACGGGGCCAGAACACCGGGGAGCTGTTTTTT,CASSPRGQNTGELFF
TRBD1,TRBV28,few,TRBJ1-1,TGTGCCAGCAGTTCTCTGACAGGGGGCGCAACTGAAGCTTTCTTT,CASSSLTGGATEAFF
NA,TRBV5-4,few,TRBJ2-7,TGTGCCAGCAGCTTTAACAGGGCTTACGAGCAGTACTTC,CASSFNRAYEQYF
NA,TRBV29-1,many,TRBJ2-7,TGCAGCGTTGAATTGCAGGGACCTTACGAGCAGTACTTC,CSVELQGPYEQYF
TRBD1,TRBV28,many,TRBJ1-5,TGTGCCAGCAGCCTCGGACAGGGGGTTTATAGCAATCAGCCCCAGCATTTT,CASSLGQGVYSNQPQHF
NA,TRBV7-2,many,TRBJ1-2,TGTGCCAGCAGCTCCGACAGTCAAGGCTACACCTTC,CASSSDSQGYTF
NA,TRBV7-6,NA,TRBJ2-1,TGTGCCAGCAGCTTAGCGGGGGGTTTAGATGAGCAGTTCTTC,CASSLAGGLDEQFF
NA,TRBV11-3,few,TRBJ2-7,TGTGCCAGCAGCTCGGGACTGACCGCTTCTGACGAGCAGTACTTC,CASSSGLTASDEQYF
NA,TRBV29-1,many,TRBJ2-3,TGCAGCGTTGTTGCTGTCAAGGGTACAGATACGCAGTATTTT,CSVVAVKGTDTQYF
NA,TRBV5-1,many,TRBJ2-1,TGCGCCAGCAGCTTCACAGGCGACTCCTCCTACAATGAGCAGTTCTTC,CASSFTGDSSYNEQFF
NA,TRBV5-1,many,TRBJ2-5,TGCGCCAGCAGCGCCTCCGGGGTCGAGACCCAGTACTTC,CASSASGVETQYF
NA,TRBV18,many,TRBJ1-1,TGTGCCAGCTCACCACCAGGGACGATGGCTGAAGCTTTCTTT,CASSPPGTMAEAFF
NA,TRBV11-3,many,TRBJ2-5,TGTGCCAGCAGCTTAGGTCTAGCAGAGACCCAGTACTTC,CASSLGLAETQYF
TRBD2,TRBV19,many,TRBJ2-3,TGTGCCAGTAGTACCCAGCGGGGGGATACGCAGTATTTT,CASSTQRGDTQYF
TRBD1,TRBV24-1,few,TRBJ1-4,TGTGCCACCAGTGATCCCCGGGGGACAGGGGTAGAAAAACTGTTTTTT,CATSDPRGTGVEKLFF
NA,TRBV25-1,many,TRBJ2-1,TGTGCCAGCAGTGGATCCTACAATGAGCAGTTCTTC,CASSGSYNEQFF
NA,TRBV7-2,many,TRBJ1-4,TGTGCCAGCAGCCCTGGGGGGGGTATCGTTGAAAAACTGTTTTTT,CASSPGGGIVEKLFF
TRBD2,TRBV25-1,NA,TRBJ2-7,TGTGCCAGCAGTGGCAGGACTAGCGGGGGATACGAGCAGTACTTC,CASSGRTSGGYEQYF
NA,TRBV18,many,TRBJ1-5,TGTGCCAGCTCACCACAGCGTTTGGGTAGCAATCAGCCCCAGCATTTT,CASSPQRLGSNQPQHF
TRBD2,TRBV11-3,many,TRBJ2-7,TGTGCCAGCAGCTTATCAGCGGGGGCCGACGAGCAGTACTTC,CASSLSAGADEQYF
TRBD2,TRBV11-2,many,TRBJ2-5,TGTGCCAGCAGCCCGGGACTAGCGGGAGCAGATGAGACCCAGTACTTC,CASSPGLAGADETQYF
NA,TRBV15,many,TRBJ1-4,TGTGCCACCAGCGGACACAGGGAGAGTGGGGAAAAACTGTTTTTT,CATSGHRESGEKLFF
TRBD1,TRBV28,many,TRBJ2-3,TGTGCCAGATATCCGGGACAGCCTTTCACAGATACGCAGTATTTT,CARYPGQPFTDTQYF
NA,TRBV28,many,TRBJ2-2,TGTGCCAGCAGTTCGTACAGGGAATCCCACACCGGGGAGCTGTTTTTT,CASSSYRESHTGELFF
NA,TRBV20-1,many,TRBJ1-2,TGCAGTGCTCCACCCCTTGGAGATAACTATGGCTACACCTTC,CSAPPLGDNYGYTF
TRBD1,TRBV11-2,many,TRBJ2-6,TGTGCCAGCAGTTCCCGGGACAGGGGGGCGGCCGTCCTGACTTTC,CASSSRDRGAAVLTF